Listed below are T cell receptor beta chains from one sample, sequenced in a study of CD8+CD57+ T cells in acquired aplastic anemia. TCRdb itself ran the reads through MiXCR, one entry per CDR3 protein. The sample has under 250,000 distinct CDR3 sequences, 47% seen once; the top ten hold 7% to 9.5%. Sequences were obtained from sorted CD4+, CD8+, or CD8+CD57+ T cells (not recorded which) from PBMCs. These receptor sequences come from a human donor with aplastic anemia. CDR3s include the opening cysteine and the closing phenylalanine or tryptophan. Each record gives: V gene, J gene, clone size, D gene, CDR3 DNA, CDR3 protein. The D gene is left open where the match is weak. Some rows mark clone size as missing; the rest say once, few, many or name a class of expanded clone.

TRBV6-2/TRBV6-3	TRBJ2-1	few	TRBD2	TGTGCCAGCAGCCAGGGACTAGCGGGACTCAATGAGCAGTTCTTC	CASSQGLAGLNEQFF
TRBV15	TRBJ2-2	.	.	TGTGCCGCCGGAAGGGTGAGAAGCGCCGGGGAGCTGTTTTTT	CAAGRVRSAGELFF
TRBV28	TRBJ1-1	.	.	TGTGCCAGCAGTTTCAAAGCTAATTCCGTGAACACTGAAGCTTTCTTT	CASSFKANSVNTEAFF
TRBV20-1	TRBJ2-5	.	.	TGCAGTGCTGTACAGGGTTTGGAGACCCAGTACTTC	CSAVQGLETQYF
TRBV6-4	TRBJ1-2	.	TRBD1	TGTGCCAGCAGTGATTCCCCGGGACAGGGGGCGGATGGCTACACCTTC	CASSDSPGQGADGYTF
TRBV10-3	TRBJ1-2	.	.	TGTGCCATCAGTGAAAAGGGAAACTATGGCTACACCTTC	CAISEKGNYGYTF
TRBV10-1	TRBJ2-7	.	TRBD1	TGCGCCAGCAGTGATGGCGGGACAGGTCTGTCCGAGCAGTACTTC	CASSDGGTGLSEQYF
TRBV10-3	TRBJ1-1	.	.	TGTGCCAGCAGTTACGGCGGGGGGTGGTCCACTGAAGCTTTCTTT	CASSYGGGWSTEAFF
TRBV25-1	TRBJ2-5	once	.	TGTGCCAGCAGGGAAATGAAGGGGGTAGAGACCCAGTACTTC	CASREMKGVETQYF
TRBV9	TRBJ1-5	few	.	TGTGCCAGCAGCGTTGACGTCCATCAGCCCCAGCATTTT	CASSVDVHQPQHF
TRBV20-1	TRBJ2-7	.	TRBD2	TGCAGTGCTAGAGACCCCTCGACTAGCGGGATCTACGAGCAGTACTTC	CSARDPSTSGIYEQYF
TRBV7-7	TRBJ2-3	many	TRBD2	TGTGCTAGCAGCTTAGGACTAGCGGGTAGCACAGATACGCAGTATTTT	CASSLGLAGSTDTQYF
TRBV4-1	TRBJ1-1	many	.	TGCGCCAGCAGCCAAGATCCTGCAGGGCAGACTGAAGCTTTCTTT	CASSQDPAGQTEAFF
TRBV15	TRBJ1-2	.	TRBD1	TGTGCCACCAGCAACCCCGGGACAGGGAGGCGCTCCAACTATGGCTACACCTTC	CATSNPGTGRRSNYGYTF
TRBV6-4	TRBJ1-2	few	.	TGTGCCAGCAGACCCGAACGGGGCTATGGCTACACCTTC	CASRPERGYGYTF
TRBV25-1	TRBJ2-7	.	TRBD2	TGTGCCAGCTTACAGACTAGCGGGCGTGCCTACGAGCAGTACTTC	CASLQTSGRAYEQYF
TRBV20-1	TRBJ2-7	.	.	TGCAGCGCCTGGGGGGTGAGCGAGCAGTACTTC	CSAWGVSEQYF
TRBV12-5	TRBJ1-4	.	.	TGTGCTAGTGGTCTGGGGACTAACCCTGAAAAACTGTTTTTT	CASGLGTNPEKLFF
TRBV24-1	TRBJ1-2	.	.	TGTGCCACCAGTGATGGGGTCCGCGGCTACACCTTC	CATSDGVRGYTF
TRBV7-9	TRBJ1-1	.	.	TGTGCCAGCAGCCACCGGGTTCCGGGGACTGAAGCTTTCTTT	CASSHRVPGTEAFF
TRBV6-4	TRBJ2-3	.	TRBD2	TGTGCCAGCCGGAAGGCTAGCGGGGGCACAGATACGCAGTATTTT	CASRKASGGTDTQYF
TRBV30	TRBJ2-6	.	TRBD1	TGTGCCTGGACCCAGGGGGCTGGGGCCAACGTCCTGACTTTC	CAWTQGAGANVLTF
TRBV3-1	TRBJ2-7	.	TRBD2	TGTGCCAGCAGCTTATCAGCTAGCGGGGCCTACGAGCAGTACTTC	CASSLSASGAYEQYF
TRBV7-8	TRBJ2-7	many	.	TGTGCCAGCAGCTTACCGAGGACAGATAGATACGAGCAGTACTTC	CASSLPRTDRYEQYF
TRBV7-9	TRBJ1-5	.	.	TGTGCCAGCAGTACGGGACGGAATAGCAGTCAGCCCCAGCATTTT	CASSTGRNSSQPQHF
TRBV25-1	TRBJ2-7	.	.	TGTGCCAGCAGTGAAGCGGGGAGTTCCTACGAGCAGTACTTC	CASSEAGSSYEQYF
TRBV27	TRBJ1-2	few	.	TGTGCCAGCAGTTCAGCGGGGAACTATGGCTACACCTTC	CASSSAGNYGYTF
TRBV24-1	TRBJ2-3	.	TRBD1	TGTGCCACCAGTGAACGGACAGGGGATGAGCAGTATTTT	CATSERTGDEQYF
TRBV15	TRBJ2-5	.	TRBD1	TGTGCCACCAGCAGAGCCAGGGGGCGTGAGACCCAGTACTTC	CATSRARGRETQYF